Sequencing of this T cell receptor (beta chain) was carried out in a study of T-cell reconstitution after alpha-beta-depleted transplantation in children. V shed 4 bases and J shed 4 bases, with 17 bases lying between them. The CDR3 length is 15 residues. Per the germline V gene, CDR1 is MDHEN and CDR2 is SYDVKM. This clonotype has a count of ten or more. Unique molecular identifiers were used in preparing the TCRbeta library. Via MiXCR, TCRdb re-called the PCR reads, giving one row per CDR3 protein. The sample has 150,000 to 250,000 distinct CDR3 sequences, approximately 14% seen once. The input for sequencing was PBMCs from the stem cell graft donor, taken from the stem cell graft. The sequence derives from a human donor who donated a stem cell graft to a child with acute lymphoblastic leukemia. The J gene is TRBJ2-7, the V gene TRBV28, with D tentatively TRBD2 (5 bases). The CDR3 nucleotides are TGTGCCAGCAGTTCTCCGGGAATTCCAATGTACGAGCAGTACTTC. Encoded protein: CASSSPGIPMYEQYF.